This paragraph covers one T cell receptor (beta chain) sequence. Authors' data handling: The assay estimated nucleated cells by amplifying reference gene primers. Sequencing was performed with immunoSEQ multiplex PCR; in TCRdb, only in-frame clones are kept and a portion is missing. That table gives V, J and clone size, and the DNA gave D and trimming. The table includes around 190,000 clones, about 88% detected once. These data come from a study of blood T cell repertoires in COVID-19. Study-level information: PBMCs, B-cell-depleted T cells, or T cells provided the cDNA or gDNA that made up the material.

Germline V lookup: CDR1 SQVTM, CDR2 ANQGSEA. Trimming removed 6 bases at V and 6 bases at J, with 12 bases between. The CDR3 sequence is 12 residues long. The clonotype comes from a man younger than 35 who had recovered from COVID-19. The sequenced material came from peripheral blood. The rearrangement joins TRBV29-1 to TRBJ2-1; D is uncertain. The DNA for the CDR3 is TGCAGCGTGCCCCGACAACCCAATGAGCAGTTCTTC. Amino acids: CSVPRQPNEQFF.